A single sample is the source of the 21 T cell receptor beta chains below, sequenced in a study of human T cells and chemical hapten exposure. TCRdb recomputed calls from the RACE reads with MiXCR, one row per CDR3 protein. The sample has about 360,000 distinct CDR3 sequences, roughly 5% seen once. The time point was: patch test 1, 2 weeks after DPC sensitization. Indicated treatment: therapeutic diphenylcyclopropenone sensitization with weekly scalp DPC. This specimen consisted of whole blood, obtained in connection with sensitization to the hapten diphenylcyclopropenone (DPC). These receptors were taken from a woman in her forties or fifties with alopecia areata. Some clones in this sample may be carry-over from other donors' samples.

This clonotype was counted many times. The chain combines TRBV27 with TRBJ2-1; D possibly corresponds to TRBD2 (7 bases). The V gene lost 4 bases and the J gene lost 2 bases, with 18 bases spanning the gap. The CDR3 contains 17 residues. Germline-derived CDR1 and CDR2 are MNHEY and SMNVEV (reference sequence). The CDR3 reads CASSYLGRAGAYNEQFF. As DNA, the CDR3 is TGTGCCAGCAGTTACCTTGGGAGGGCAGGGGCCTACAATGAGCAGTTCTTC.

The V call is TRBV27, the J call TRBJ2-3; no clear D gene. Trimming stripped 0 bases from V and 2 bases from J, with 6 bases between. The CDR3 contains 14 residues. Germline CDR1 and CDR2: MNHEY and SMNVEV (reference sequence). The CDR3 here is CASSLSLNTDTQYF. The CDR3 DNA reads TGTGCCAGCAGTTTATCCTTAAACACAGATACGCAGTATTTT.

In its sample, this clonotype was seen many times. The chain carries TRBV12-3 or TRBV12-4 and TRBJ2-2; weak D call: TRBD1 (6 bases). The CDR3 totals 14 residues. The germline V and J ends were trimmed by 10 bases and 2 bases, with 14 bases remaining between them. DNA for the CDR3: TGTGCCACCGACCGGGGACAAAACACCGGGGAGCTGTTTTTT. This translates into CATDRGQNTGELFF.

This clonotype occurred many times. The V call is TRBV27, the J call TRBJ2-7, with D tentatively TRBD2 (6 bases). V was pared by 6 bases and J by 5 bases, with 20 bases between. Germline values: CDR1 MNHEY, CDR2 SMNVEV (reference sequence). CDR3 length: 15 amino acids. The CDR3 bases are TGTGCCAGCAGCCACCGGGACTTCTACGTGGACGAGCAGTACTTC. Residues: CASSHRDFYVDEQYF.

This clonotype has ten or more counts. The chain uses TRBV9 and TRBJ2-5, with a possible D match to TRBD1 (5 bases). Germline V gene data show CDR1 as SGDLS and CDR2 as YYNGEE. The CDR3 spans 14 residues. V dropped 3 bases and J dropped 2 bases, with 11 bases sitting between them. CDR3 DNA sequence: TGTGCCAGCAGCGCCGACAGAGAACAAGAGACCCAGTACTTC. Translation: CASSADREQETQYF.

This clonotype appeared many times. J is TRBJ1-1 and V is TRBV12-3 or TRBV12-4; 8 bases align to TRBD1. This CDR3 is 17 amino acids long. Germline trimming cut 2 bases from V and 1 base from J; bases unmatched to any gene: 9. The CDR3 region has the DNA TGTGCCAGCAGTTTAATTCGGACAGGGCGAGGGAACACTGAAGCTTTCTTT. This gives the protein CASSLIRTGRGNTEAFF.

This clonotype was detected ten times or more. In DNA, the CDR3 is TGTGCCAGCAGCCACGCTAGCGGGAGTACCTACAATGAGCAGTTCTTC. This translates into CASSHASGSTYNEQFF. The rearrangement uses TRBV4-2 and TRBJ2-1; 10 nucleotides match TRBD2. This CDR3 has 16 amino acids. Germline V gives CDR1 LGHNA, CDR2 YNFKEQ. With V trimmed by 3 bases and J by 2 bases, 4 bases remained unmatched.

There are a few counts of this clonotype. The rearrangement links TRBV29-1 to TRBJ2-2; D is undetermined. Trimming took off 1 base at V and 1 base at J, with 10 bases between the two ends. The CDR3 totals 15 residues. Per germline, CDR1 SQVTM and CDR2 ANQGSEA. Written as DNA, the CDR3 is TGCAGCGTTGAAGGCGCGGCTCAGAACACCGGGGAGCTGTTTTTT. This translates into CSVEGAAQNTGELFF.

At least ten counts were recorded for this clonotype. The chain employs TRBV7-9 and TRBJ2-7; the D call may be TRBD1 or TRBD2 (5 bases each). The CDR3 loop spans 13 amino acids. Trimming left V 6 bases short and J 4 bases short, with 13 bases between. In germline, CDR1 is SEHNR, CDR2 FQNEAQ (reference sequence). Written as DNA, the CDR3 is TGTGCCAGCAGTCCACCATGGGGGTACGAGCAGTACTTC. Encoded protein: CASSPPWGYEQYF.

In this sample, this clonotype turned up a few times. This chain connects TRBV7-8 to TRBJ2-1; 11 bases map to TRBD1. CDR1 SGHVS and CDR2 FQNEAQ come from the germline V gene. The junction had 4 bases not matched to a gene; V was cut back by 2 bases and J by 7 bases. CDR3 length: 15 residues. CDR3 nucleotides: TGTGCCAGCAGCTTATCAGGACAGGGGGCAAATGAGCAGTTCTTC. Translating it yields CASSLSGQGANEQFF.

This clonotype was found many times. The CDR3 region is CASSQPHRGGGYNEQFF. The CDR3 bases are TGTGCCAGCAGCCAACCGCACCGCGGGGGCGGGTACAATGAGCAGTTCTTC. V gene TRBV3-1 combines with J gene TRBJ2-1, with D possibly being TRBD2 (7 bases). V was trimmed by 2 bases and J by 4 bases, leaving 18 bases between them. CDR1 and CDR2 (germline): LGHDT, YNNKEL (reference sequence). This CDR3 is built from 17 residues.

This clonotype was observed at least ten times. The CDR3 region is CASRSRSGGPSDTQYF. The CDR3 coding sequence is TGTGCCAGCAGGTCGAGAAGCGGGGGGCCATCAGATACGCAGTATTTT. This chain uses TRBV2 with TRBJ2-3; 9 bases map to TRBD2. The junction had 11 bases not matched to a gene; V was cut back by 6 bases and J by 4 bases. Germline CDR1 and CDR2: SNHLY and FYNNEI. The length of the CDR3 is 16 residues.

This chain uses TRBV7-2 with TRBJ2-5, with 10 bases fitting TRBD2. The CDR3 is 16 amino acids. The V gene end was trimmed by 2 bases and the J gene end by 1 base; junction bases not matched to a gene: 4. CDR1 and CDR2 from the germline V gene are SGHTA and FQGNSA. The CDR3 protein is CASSLWERGGQETQYF. CDR3 DNA: TGTGCCAGCAGCTTATGGGAGCGGGGGGGCCAAGAGACCCAGTACTTC.

This clonotype was seen repeatedly, ten times or more. This chain joins TRBV20-1 and TRBJ2-7; 8 nucleotides match TRBD1. Germline V lookup: CDR1 DFQATT, CDR2 SNEGSKA (reference sequence). This CDR3 has 13 amino acids. Trimming at V came to 5 bases and at J to 4 bases, leaving 7 bases not matched to a gene. The CDR3 region has the DNA TGCAGTGCTCATGGGACAGGAGGGTACGAGCAGTACTTC. Its translation: CSAHGTGGYEQYF.

The V gene is TRBV28, the J gene TRBJ2-5, with TRBD2 matching 10 bases. V shed 6 bases, J shed 0 bases, and the junction held 4 bases outside the gene matches. The V gene's germline CDR1 is MDHEN and CDR2 SYDVKM. The CDR3 covers 15 residues. The CDR3 sequence is CASSVLAGHQETQYF. The CDR3 coding sequence is TGTGCCAGCAGCGTACTAGCGGGGCACCAAGAGACCCAGTACTTC. Filled out from reference TRBV28 and TRBJ2-5, the complete variable domain reads DVKVTQSSRYLVKRTGEKVFLECVQDMDHENMFWYRQDPGLGLRLIYFSYDVKMKEKGDIPEGYSVSREKKERFSLILESASTNQTSMYLCASSVLAGHQETQYFGPGTRLLVL.

This clonotype was detected many times. V is TRBV29-1 and J is TRBJ2-5; 13 bases fit TRBD2. The junction had 4 bases not matched to a gene; V was cut back by 6 bases and J by 3 bases. Germline-derived CDR1 and CDR2 are SQVTM and ANQGSEA. The CDR3 runs to 14 residues. CDR3 in DNA: TGCAGCGTGGGAGGGACTAGCGGGAAAGAGACCCAGTACTTC. Translation: CSVGGTSGKETQYF.

In its sample, this clonotype was seen a few times. The chain carries TRBV20-1 and TRBJ2-3, with 10 bases aligning to TRBD2. Trimming removed 6 bases from V and 0 bases from J; junction bases left unmatched: 15. The CDR3 is 18 residues long. From germline, CDR1 is DFQATT and CDR2 SNEGSKA (reference sequence). CDR3 DNA: TGCAGTGCCCACGGGGAGGCTAGCGGGGGTTATAGCACAGATACGCAGTATTTT. Its translation is CSAHGEASGGYSTDTQYF.

The chain employs TRBV20-1 and TRBJ1-1; TRBD1 matches 8 bases. CDR3 size: 17 residues. Germline loops: CDR1 DFQATT, CDR2 SNEGSKA (reference sequence). Losses at the gene ends were 0 bases for V and 3 bases for J; bases not matched to a gene: 12. The CDR3 nucleotides are TGCAGTGCTAGAGATATCAGGCAGGGGGCTGGGGACACTGAAGCTTTCTTT. This gives the protein CSARDIRQGAGDTEAFF.

This clonotype was counted at least ten times. The chain employs TRBV5-1 and TRBJ1-6; 10 bases map to TRBD1. With 3 bases clipped from V and 10 bases from J, the junction kept 4 bases outside the gene matches. The CDR3 totals 14 residues. CDR1 is SGHRS, CDR2 YFSETQ, per germline. The CDR3 spells CASSSGTGASPLHF. As DNA, the CDR3 is TGCGCCAGCAGCTCCGGGACAGGGGCATCACCCCTCCACTTT.

This clonotype was observed many times. The gene calls are TRBV7-9 and TRBJ1-4; D gene unclear. V lost 0 bases, J lost 4 bases, and 3 bases lay in between. Germline V gene sequence: CDR1 SEHNR, CDR2 FQNEAQ (reference sequence). CDR3 length equals 13 residues. CDR3 in amino acids: CASSLALNEKLFF. The CDR3 bases are TGTGCCAGCAGCTTAGCGCTTAATGAAAAACTGTTTTTT.

In this sample, this clonotype turned up many times. The chain couples TRBV12-3 or TRBV12-4 to TRBJ2-7, with D unclear. V dropped 5 bases and J dropped 6 bases, with 14 bases sitting between them. CDR3 size: 13 residues. CDR3 residues: CASSDGRVSEQYF. CDR3 nucleotides: TGTGCCAGCAGTGACGGTCGAGTTAGCGAGCAGTACTTC.